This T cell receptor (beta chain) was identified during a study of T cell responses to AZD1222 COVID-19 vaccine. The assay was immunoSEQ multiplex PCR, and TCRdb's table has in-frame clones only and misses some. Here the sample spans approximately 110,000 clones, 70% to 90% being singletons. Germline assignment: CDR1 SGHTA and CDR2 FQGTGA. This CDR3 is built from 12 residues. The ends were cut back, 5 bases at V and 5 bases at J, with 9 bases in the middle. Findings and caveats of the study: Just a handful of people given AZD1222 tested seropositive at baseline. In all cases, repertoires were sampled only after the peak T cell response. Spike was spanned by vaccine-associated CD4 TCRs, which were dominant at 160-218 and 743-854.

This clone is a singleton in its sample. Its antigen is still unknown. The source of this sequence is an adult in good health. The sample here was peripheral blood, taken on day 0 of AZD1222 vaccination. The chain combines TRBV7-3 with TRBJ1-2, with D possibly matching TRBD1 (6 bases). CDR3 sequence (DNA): TGTGCCAGCAGCCTTCAGGGGTATGGCTACACCTTC. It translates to CASSLQGYGYTF. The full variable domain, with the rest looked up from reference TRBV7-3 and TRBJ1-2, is GAGVSQTPSNKVTEKGKYVELRCDPISGHTALYWYRQSLGQGPEFLIYFQGTGAADDSGLPNDRFFAVRPEGSVSTLKIQRTERGDSAVYLCASSLQGYGYTFGSGTRLTVV.